The present T cell receptor (beta chain) was sequenced within a study of identical twins. Overall study findings and caveats: High-abundance cord blood beta clonotypes had fewer insertions; memory repertoires showed none. There was an excess of low generation probability in the out-of-frame alpha sequences that twins shared.

About this clonotype: Its antigen is unidentified.

Unique molecular identifiers were present on the cDNA, which also gained a universal primer site by template switching. In TCRdb, the 5' RACE reads were re-called with MiXCR into one record per CDR3 protein. The sample contains roughly 710,000 distinct CDR3 sequences, roughly 6% of which appear only once. V lost 4 bases, J lost 1 base, and 18 bases lay in between. CDR1 SGHDN and CDR2 FVKESK come from the germline V gene. CDR3 size: 17 residues. The specimen sequenced was naive T cells sorted from blood. This sequence was found in a man aged 18 to 29 in good health. The rearrangement uses TRBV14 and TRBJ2-3, with D possibly TRBD1 on 6 matching bases. The CDR3 loop is CASSPQGSSGGTDTQYF. CDR3 DNA: TGTGCCAGCAGCCCGCAGGGGAGCAGCGGAGGCACAGATACGCAGTATTTT.